This TCR beta chain was profiled in a study of T cell responses to AZD1222 COVID-19 vaccine. Study context: Second doses at about 4 or about 12 weeks were pooled.

Generated by immunoSEQ multiplex PCR, the TCRdb table keeps only in-frame clones and is missing some. The data show about 140,000 clones, approximately 90% seen once. Findings of the study overall: AZD1222 recipients seropositive at baseline numbered only 5 to 7. A mostly white British donor set with more females was recruited, and clonal diversity was possibly underestimated.

V dropped 3 bases and J dropped 4; count of bases not matched to a gene: 6. Germline-derived CDR1 and CDR2 are MDHEN and SYDVKM. The CDR3 contains 15 residues. On this clone: No antigen is known for it.

The chain joins TRBV28 to TRBJ1-5, with TRBD1 matching 7 bases. The sample here was peripheral blood, taken on day 0 of AZD1222 vaccination. The sequence came from an adult in good health. CDR3 in DNA: TGTGCCAGCAGTTTGAACCAGGGGGATAATCAGCCCCAGCATTTT. This translates into CASSLNQGDNQPQHF.